Sequencing of this T cell receptor beta chain was carried out in a study of PD-1 blockade in classical Hodgkin lymphoma. General observations from the study: Individuals who commenced nivolumab within less than 1 year of ASCT were excluded. CD4+ TCR diversity climbed significantly by C4D1, unlike CD8+ TCR diversity. Patients newly diagnosed and complete responders had comparable baseline diversity.

CDR3 length equals 12 residues. Trimming shortened V by 3 bases and J by 2 bases, and 4 bases separated the two germline ends. The germline CDR1 and CDR2 sequences are KGHSH and LQKENI. Following autologous stem cell transplantation, relapse occurred in every patient, and exposure to brentuximab vedotin varied. The protocol was immunoSEQ multiplex PCR, while the TCRdb copy is restricted to in-frame clones and leaves out a portion. The data show roughly 41,000 clones, approximately 86% seen once. In regard to this clone: Its antigen is as yet unknown.

Source: peripheral blood mononuclear cells (PBMCs), taken before the second cycle of nivolumab. This TCR derives from a human donor with classical Hodgkin lymphoma. This chain connects TRBV18 to TRBJ2-5; D remains unclear. The DNA for the CDR3 is TGTGCCAGCTCACCGGATCAAGAGACCCAGTACTTC. This encodes CASSPDQETQYF. The whole variable domain, remainder taken from reference TRBV18 and TRBJ2-5, is NAGVMQNPRHLVRRRGQEARLRCSPMKGHSHVYWYRQLPEEGLKFMVYLQKENIIDESGMPKERFSAEFPKEGPSILRIQQVVRGDSAAYFCASSPDQETQYFGPGTRLLVL.